This T cell receptor beta chain is drawn from a study of graft-versus-host responses after intestinal transplantation. Overall study: Anti-thymocyte globulin induction preceded approximately three years of tacrolimus and steroid maintenance in all recipients.

Study observations and caveats: GvH clonotypes were identified within recipient marrow, with a subset emerging first in ileum or blood. Peak circulating GvH clone levels were associated with early post-transplant HvG declines. High graft-versus-host to host-versus-graft clonal ratios were found in allografts of patients who had graft-donor T cell macrochimerism.

Concerning this clone itself: Its antigen is not known.

The CDR3 is made up of 14 amino acids. Trimming took off 3 bases at V and 5 bases at J, with 11 bases between the two ends. Germline V lookup: CDR1 MNHNS, CDR2 SASEGT. TCRdb's table, derived via immunoSEQ multiplex PCR, lists solely in-frame clones and lacks some. The data hold tens of thousands of clones, with approximately 88% observed a single time. This sequence joins TRBV6-1 and TRBJ2-1; a weak D match, TRBD2 (6 bases). This receptor was taken from a human donor who received an intestinal transplant. Here the sequenced sample was unstimulated CD8+ T cells sorted from spleen or lymph node cells, taken before intestinal transplant. The CDR3, as DNA: TGTGCCAGCAGTGATTATGCGGGGAACAATGAGCAGTTCTTC. Translating gives CASSDYAGNNEQFF.